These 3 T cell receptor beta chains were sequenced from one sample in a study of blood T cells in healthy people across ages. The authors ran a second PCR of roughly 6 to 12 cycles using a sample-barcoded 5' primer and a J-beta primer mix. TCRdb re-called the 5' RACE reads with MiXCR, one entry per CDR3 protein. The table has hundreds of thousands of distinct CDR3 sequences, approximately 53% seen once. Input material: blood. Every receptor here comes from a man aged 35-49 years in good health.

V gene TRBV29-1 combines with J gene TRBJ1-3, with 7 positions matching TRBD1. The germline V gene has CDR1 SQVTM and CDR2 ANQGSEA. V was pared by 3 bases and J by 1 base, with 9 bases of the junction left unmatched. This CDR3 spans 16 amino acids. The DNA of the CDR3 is TGCAGCGTTGACCGCCGACAGGGCACATCTGGAAACACCATATATTTT. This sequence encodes CSVDRRQGTSGNTIYF.

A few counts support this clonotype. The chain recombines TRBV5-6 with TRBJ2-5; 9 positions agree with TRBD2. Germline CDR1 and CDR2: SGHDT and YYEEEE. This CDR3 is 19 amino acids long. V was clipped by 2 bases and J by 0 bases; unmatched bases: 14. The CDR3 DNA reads TGTGCCAGCAGCTTCTTCAAAAGGGGGATAGCGGGAGACCAAGAGACCCAGTACTTC. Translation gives CASSFFKRGIAGDQETQYF.

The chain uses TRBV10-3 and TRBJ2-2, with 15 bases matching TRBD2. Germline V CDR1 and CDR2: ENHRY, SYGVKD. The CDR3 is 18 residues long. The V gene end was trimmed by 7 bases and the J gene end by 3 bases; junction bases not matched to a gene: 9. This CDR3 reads CAINGGLAGGPDTGELFF. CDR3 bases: TGTGCCATCAATGGAGGACTAGCGGGGGGGCCCGACACCGGGGAGCTGTTTTTT.